A selection of T cell receptor beta chains follows, all from one sample in a study of blood T cells in healthy people across ages. One entry per CDR3 protein, called by TCRdb with MiXCR from the 5' RACE reads. The table has about 1.1 million distinct CDR3 sequences, under 40% seen once. Sequenced material: blood. These receptors came from a man in his late teens or twenties in good health. The CDR3 runs from the conserved cysteine through the conserved F or W. A D gene is named only where the DNA matches it firmly. Expanded clones are given a class, and other clones once, few, many or no size at all.

clone_size j_call d_call v_call cdr3_aa cdr3_nt
- TRBJ1-3 - TRBV7-9 CASSPPIGDTIYF TGTGCCAGCAGCCCCCCCATTGGAGACACCATATATTTT
- TRBJ2-3 - TRBV7-2 CASSLGEEVGTDTQYF TGTGCCAGCAGCTTAGGGGAGGAGGTGGGCACAGATACGCAGTATTTT
- TRBJ2-1 TRBD2 TRBV4-3 CASSQNLAGGHYNEQFF TGCGCCAGCAGCCAAAATCTAGCGGGGGGCCACTACAATGAGCAGTTCTTC
- TRBJ2-7 - TRBV12-3/TRBV12-4 CASTSIHNEQYF TGTGCCAGCACCTCCATACACAATGAGCAGTACTTC
few TRBJ1-6 TRBD1 TRBV20-1 CSARQSRGHSPLHF TGCAGTGCTAGACAAAGCAGGGGGCATTCACCCCTCCACTTT
- TRBJ1-4 TRBD1 TRBV3-1 CASSQDVPAGGIEKLFF TGTGCCAGCAGCCAAGATGTCCCCGCAGGGGGCATTGAAAAACTGTTTTTT
many TRBJ1-2 - TRBV29-1 CSVYGTAYGYTF TGCAGCGTCTACGGGACGGCTTATGGCTACACCTTC
few TRBJ1-2 TRBD1 TRBV6-2/TRBV6-3 CASRGTAYGGYTF TGTGCCAGCCGGGGGACAGCATATGGGGGCTACACCTTC
few TRBJ1-5 - TRBV7-2 CASSETRHRNQPQHF TGTGCCAGCAGCGAGACCCGACACCGCAATCAGCCCCAGCATTTT
few TRBJ1-6 - TRBV2 CASSEGLWSPLHF TGTGCCAGCAGTGAAGGTCTGTGGTCACCCCTCCACTTT
few TRBJ1-4 - TRBV3-1 CASSQDIGDNNEKLFF TGTGCCAGCAGCCAAGATATAGGGGACAACAATGAAAAACTGTTTTTT
- TRBJ1-4 TRBD1 TRBV6-1 CASQIRGQGNEKLFF TGTGCCAGCCAAATCAGGGGACAGGGGAATGAAAAACTGTTTTTT
- TRBJ1-1 TRBD1 TRBV5-6 CASSLYRGRWTEAFF TGTGCCAGCAGCTTATACAGGGGGCGGTGGACTGAAGCTTTCTTT
many TRBJ1-4 TRBD1 TRBV4-3 CASSQEPGTGKGEKLFF TGCGCCAGCAGCCAAGAACCCGGGACAGGGAAGGGTGAAAAACTGTTTTTT
few TRBJ2-1 - TRBV7-2 CASSSNGRVRFNEQFF TGTGCCAGCAGCTCTAATGGCAGGGTAAGATTCAATGAGCAGTTCTTC
- TRBJ2-3 - TRBV7-2 CASSLDGGQGDTQYF TGTGCCAGCAGCTTAGATGGGGGGCAGGGAGATACGCAGTATTTT
few TRBJ2-1 - TRBV7-2 CASSPQGPLQYNEQFF TGTGCCAGCAGCCCCCAGGGGCCGCTCCAATACAATGAGCAGTTCTTC
- TRBJ1-1 TRBD1 TRBV20-1 CSARDLGQGETEAFF TGCAGTGCTAGAGATCTCGGCCAGGGGGAGACTGAAGCTTTCTTT
- TRBJ2-5 TRBD2 TRBV4-3 CASSQALTSGSQETQYF TGCGCCAGCAGCCAAGCCCTGACTAGCGGGAGCCAAGAGACCCAGTACTTC
- TRBJ1-1 - TRBV20-1 CSARDLTSVEAFF TGCAGTGCTAGAGATCTCACCTCCGTTGAAGCTTTCTTT
- TRBJ2-3 TRBD2 TRBV7-2 CASKRGGSTDTQDF TGTGCCAGTAAGCGGGGGGGAAGCACAGATACGCAGGATTTT
- TRBJ2-3 TRBD1 TRBV29-1 CSVAGTGVTTDTQYF TGCAGCGTTGCCGGGACAGGGGTCACGACAGATACGCAGTATTTT
- TRBJ1-1 - TRBV10-3 CAISDPGHLNREAFF TGTGCCATCAGTGACCCGGGACACCTGAACAGGGAAGCTTTCTTT
- TRBJ1-1 - TRBV7-3 CASSRTDSNTEAFF TGTGCCAGCAGCCGGACAGATTCGAACACTGAAGCTTTCTTT
few TRBJ2-3 - TRBV7-9 CASSLNIGTDTQYF TGTGCCAGCAGCTTAAATATTGGCACAGATACGCAGTATTTT
few TRBJ2-1 TRBD2 TRBV7-2 CASSSPGVAGTAYNEQFF TGTGCCAGCAGCTCCCCGGGGGTAGCGGGGACTGCTTACAATGAGCAGTTCTTC
- TRBJ2-5 - TRBV6-2/TRBV6-3 CASSSELDRNEQYF TGTGCCAGCAGTTCCGAACTCGATAGGAATGAGCAGTACTTC
many TRBJ2-1 - TRBV10-3 CAISESPRPPYNEQFF TGTGCCATCAGTGAGTCCCCCAGGCCCCCCTACAATGAGCAGTTCTTC
few TRBJ1-2 - TRBV6-5 CASSYSESPGYGYTF TGTGCCAGCAGTTACTCAGAGTCCCCAGGGTATGGCTACACCTTC
- TRBJ2-7 - TRBV6-2/TRBV6-3 CATHRRASYEQYF TGTGCCACTCATAGAAGGGCCTCCTACGAGCAGTACTTC
- TRBJ2-7 TRBD1 TRBV20-1 CSARGSQGIYEQYF TGCAGTGCTAGAGGGTCACAGGGGATTTACGAGCAGTACTTC
- TRBJ2-7 - TRBV11-2 CASSSQAMGWGEQYF TGTGCCAGCAGCTCCCAGGCAATGGGTTGGGGTGAGCAGTACTTC
many TRBJ1-2 - TRBV7-3 CAGIPYGYTF TGTGCCGGGATCCCGTATGGCTACACCTTC
few TRBJ2-3 TRBD2 TRBV12-3/TRBV12-4 CASSRQRGEVDTRYF TGTGCCAGCAGCAGACAGCGGGGGGAAGTGGATACGCGGTATTTT
- TRBJ2-4 - TRBV29-1 CSVVGRVTNIQYF TGCAGCGTGGTGGGCAGGGTAACAAACATTCAGTACTTC
- TRBJ2-5 TRBD1 TRBV7-2 CASSSNRGAETQYF TGTGCCAGCAGCTCAAACAGGGGCGCGGAGACCCAGTACTTC
- TRBJ1-6 TRBD1 TRBV12-3/TRBV12-4 CASRAGTGGNNSPLHF TGTGCCAGCAGAGCCGGGACAGGGGGTAATAATTCACCCCTCCACTTT
few TRBJ2-3 TRBD2 TRBV4-1 CASSQESTLGTTTDTQYF TGCGCCAGCAGCCAAGAATCCACGCTTGGGACTACCACAGATACGCAGTATTTT